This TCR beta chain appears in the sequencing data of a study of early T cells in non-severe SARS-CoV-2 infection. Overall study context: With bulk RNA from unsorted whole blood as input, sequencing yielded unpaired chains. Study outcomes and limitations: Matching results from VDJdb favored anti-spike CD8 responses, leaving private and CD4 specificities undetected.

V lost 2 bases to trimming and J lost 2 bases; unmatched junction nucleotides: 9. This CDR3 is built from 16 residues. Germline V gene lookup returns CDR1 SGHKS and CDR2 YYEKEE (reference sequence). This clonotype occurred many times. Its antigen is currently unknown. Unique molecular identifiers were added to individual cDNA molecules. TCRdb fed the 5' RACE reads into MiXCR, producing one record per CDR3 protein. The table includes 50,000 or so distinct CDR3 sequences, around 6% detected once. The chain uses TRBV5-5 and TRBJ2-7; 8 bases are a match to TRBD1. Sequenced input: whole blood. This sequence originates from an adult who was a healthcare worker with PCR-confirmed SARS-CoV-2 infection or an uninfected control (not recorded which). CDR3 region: CASSFQTGERTYEQYF. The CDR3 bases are TGTGCCAGCAGCTTTCAGACAGGGGAACGGACCTACGAGCAGTACTTC.